The entry below describes one T cell receptor (beta chain). The PCR ran on 60 Vbeta and 13 Jbeta primers. The repertoire was sequenced with immunoSEQ multiplex PCR; TCRdb's copy has only in-frame clones and lacks some. The sample contains more than 150,000 clones, about 82% of which appear only once. The sample is drawn from a study of cytomegalovirus exposure and HLA in healthy donors. The overall study: For the roughly 400 genotyped donors, approximately 83% fell within the Caucasian-associated ancestry cluster.

V gave up 8 bases and J gave up 1 base, with 5 bases separating them. The CDR3 extends over 11 amino acids. Germline assignment: CDR1 MNHEY and CDR2 SVGAGI. Sequencing was done on a sample of PBMCs. The genes are TRBV6-5 and TRBJ1-1, with D hard to call. The sequence came from a woman aged 25 to 39 in good health and CMV-seronegative. The CDR3 here is CASFQNTEAFF. CDR3 in DNA: TGTGCCAGCTTTCAGAACACTGAAGCTTTCTTT.